The T cell receptor beta chain under discussion was sequenced for a study of blood T cell repertoires in COVID-19. Study-level background: The study drew acute and convalescent COVID-19 samples from the United States, Italy and Spain. PBMCs, B-cell-depleted T cells, or T cells were the source of the cDNA or gDNA that made up the material.

The CDR3 sequence is 16 residues long. V was trimmed by 2 bases and J by 0 bases, leaving 11 bases between them. In germline, CDR1 is KGHSH, CDR2 LQKENI. Per the original methods: Counts of nucleated cells, estimated from reference gene primer amplification, were obtained. Sequenced by immunoSEQ multiplex PCR; TCRdb stores in-frame clones only, minus some. V and J calls and clone size are those listed in that table; D and trimming were worked out from the DNA. Of just over 150,000 clones in the sample, roughly nine tenths were seen once. This TCR derives from a woman between 70 and 85 years old with acute or convalescent COVID-19. The genes are TRBV18 and TRBJ2-1; D gene uncertain. The sequenced sample was peripheral blood. CDR3 DNA sequence: TGTGCCAGCTCACCATTGGAGCTTGGCTCCTACAATGAGCAGTTCTTC. Encoded protein: CASSPLELGSYNEQFF.